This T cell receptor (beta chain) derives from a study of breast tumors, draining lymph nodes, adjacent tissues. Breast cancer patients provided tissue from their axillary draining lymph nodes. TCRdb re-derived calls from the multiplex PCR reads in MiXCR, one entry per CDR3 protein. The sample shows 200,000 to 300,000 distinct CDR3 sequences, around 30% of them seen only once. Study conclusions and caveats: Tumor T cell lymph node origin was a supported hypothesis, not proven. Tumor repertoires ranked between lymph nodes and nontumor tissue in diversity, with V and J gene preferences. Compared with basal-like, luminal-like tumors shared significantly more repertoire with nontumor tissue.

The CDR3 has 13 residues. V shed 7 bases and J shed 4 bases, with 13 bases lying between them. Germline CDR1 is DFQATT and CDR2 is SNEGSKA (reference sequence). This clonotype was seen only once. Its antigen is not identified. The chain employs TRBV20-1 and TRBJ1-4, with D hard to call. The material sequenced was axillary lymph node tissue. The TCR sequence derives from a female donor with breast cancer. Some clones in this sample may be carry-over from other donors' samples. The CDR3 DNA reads TGCAGTGGTAGTAAGGCTCATAATGAAAAACTGTTTTTT. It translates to CSGSKAHNEKLFF.